One sample yielded the 8 T cell receptor beta chains listed below, sequenced in a study of blood T cell repertoires in COVID-19. The data were produced by immunoSEQ multiplex PCR, yet TCRdb's version contains in-frame clones alone and is incomplete. Among roughly 210,000 clones listed, around 87% were seen once. The material sequenced was PBMCs or T cells enriched from blood (not recorded which). The source is a man younger than 45 in a cohort exposed to, infected with or recovered from COVID-19 (not recorded which).

In its sample, this clone was seen a few times. V usage is TRBV19 and J usage is TRBJ2-1, with 12 nucleotides matching TRBD2. From germline, CDR1 is LNHDA and CDR2 SQIVND (reference sequence). CDR3 length: 15 amino acids. V lost 6 bases to trimming and J lost 10 bases; unmatched junction nucleotides: 10. DNA of the CDR3: TGTGCCAGTAGAGAACTAGCGGGAGGTTTTGGGGAGCAGTTCTTC. It translates to CASRELAGGFGEQFF.

V is TRBV7-2 and J is TRBJ2-3; D ambiguous. The length of the CDR3 is 14 residues. Trimming took 3 bases from V and 3 from J, leaving 10 bases between them. Germline CDR1 is SGHTA and CDR2 is FQGNSA. DNA for the CDR3: TGTGCCAGCAGCTTTTTCGTCGGGACAGATACGCAGTATTTT. It encodes CASSFFVGTDTQYF.

V and J are TRBV5-1 and TRBJ2-7; the D gene is possibly TRBD1 (6 bases). The V gene's germline CDR1 is SGHRS and CDR2 YFSETQ. This CDR3 contains 16 residues. Trimming removed 4 bases from V and 0 bases from J, with 17 bases in between. In DNA form, the CDR3 reads TGCGCCAGCAGCCCGTTAGGGGGACGGATCTCCTACGAGCAGTACTTC. Protein sequence: CASSPLGGRISYEQYF.

V gene TRBV2 combines with J gene TRBJ1-1; D call uncertain. Germline-derived CDR1 and CDR2 are SNHLY and FYNNEI. The CDR3 extends over 13 amino acids. With 5 bases removed from V and 0 bases from J, the gap between germline ends came to 7 bases. The CDR3 here is CASSYTVNTEAFF. In nucleotides, the CDR3 is TGTGCCAGCAGTTATACGGTGAACACTGAAGCTTTCTTT.

The rearrangement joins TRBV3-1 (or the pseudogene TRBV3-2) to TRBJ2-1, with TRBD2 matching over 9 bases. V gave up 0 bases and J gave up 0 bases; unmatched junction bases: 9. In germline, CDR1 is LGHDT, CDR2 YNNKEL (reference sequence). The CDR3 totals 19 residues. CDR3 loop: CASSQDTSGRPSSYNEQFF. The CDR3 region has the DNA TGTGCCAGCAGCCAAGATACCAGCGGGAGGCCGAGCTCCTACAATGAGCAGTTCTTC.

The chain carries TRBV24-1 and TRBJ1-1, with 8 bases aligning to TRBD1. Germline lookup yields CDR1 KGHDR and CDR2 SFDVKD. V lost 7 bases, J lost 2 bases, and 8 bases stayed unmatched. The CDR3 runs 15 residues. Written as DNA, the CDR3 is TGTGCCACCAGGACAGGACAGGGCCCTAACACTGAAGCTTTCTTT. This translates into CATRTGQGPNTEAFF.

The chain employs TRBV5-1 and TRBJ2-7; 9 bases agree with TRBD2. Germline V CDR1 and CDR2: SGHRS, YFSETQ. The CDR3 is 14 residues long. The ends lost 0 bases at V and 2 bases at J; junction bases unmatched: 0. The chain's CDR3 is CASSLASGTYEQYF. The CDR3 DNA reads as TGCGCCAGCAGCTTGGCTAGCGGGACCTACGAGCAGTACTTC.

The chain is built from TRBV24-1 and TRBJ2-5, with TRBD1 identical over 12 bases. This CDR3 is 18 amino acids long. With V trimmed by 3 bases and J by 0 bases, 7 bases remained unmatched. Per germline, CDR1 KGHDR and CDR2 SFDVKD. The CDR3 DNA sequence: TGTGCCACCAGTGATCGGGACAGGGGGCTTCGGGACCAAGAGACCCAGTACTTC. This encodes CATSDRDRGLRDQETQYF.